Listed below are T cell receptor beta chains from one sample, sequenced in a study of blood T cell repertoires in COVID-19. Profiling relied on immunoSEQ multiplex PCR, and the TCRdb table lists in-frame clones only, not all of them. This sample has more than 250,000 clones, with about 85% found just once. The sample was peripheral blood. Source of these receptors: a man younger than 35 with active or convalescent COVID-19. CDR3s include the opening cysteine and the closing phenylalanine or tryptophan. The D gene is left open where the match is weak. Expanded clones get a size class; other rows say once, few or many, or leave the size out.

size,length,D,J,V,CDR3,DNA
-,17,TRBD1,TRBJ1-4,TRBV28,CASSFYRGHATNEKLFF,TGTGCCAGCAGTTTCTACAGGGGTCATGCAACTAATGAAAAACTGTTTTTT
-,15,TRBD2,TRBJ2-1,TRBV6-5,CASRVSSGKFNEQFF,TGTGCCAGCAGGGTCTCTAGCGGGAAATTCAATGAGCAGTTCTTC
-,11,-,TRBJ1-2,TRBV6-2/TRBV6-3,CASSLGGPYTF,TGTGCCAGCAGTTTGGGAGGCCCCTACACCTTC
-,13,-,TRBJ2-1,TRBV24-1,CATSDSGHNEQFF,TGTGCCACCAGTGACAGTGGGCACAATGAGCAGTTCTTC
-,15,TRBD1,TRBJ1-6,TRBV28,CASSSSGTGRSPLHF,TGTGCCAGCAGTTCCTCCGGGACAGGGAGATCACCCCTCCACTTT
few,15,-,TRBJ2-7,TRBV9,CASSTRVGATYEQYF,TGTGCCAGCAGCACCAGGGTGGGGGCGACCTACGAGCAGTACTTC
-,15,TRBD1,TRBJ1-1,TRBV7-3,CASSPSSTGFGEAFF,TGTGCCAGCAGCCCTAGTTCGACAGGGTTCGGTGAAGCTTTCTTT
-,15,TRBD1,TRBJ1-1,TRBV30,CAWSVRAGGLIEAFF,TGTGCCTGGAGTGTACGGGCAGGGGGCTTGATTGAAGCTTTCTTT
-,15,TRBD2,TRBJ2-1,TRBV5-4,CASSPKSGSGDEQFF,TGTGCCAGCAGCCCCAAGAGCGGGAGCGGAGATGAGCAGTTCTTC
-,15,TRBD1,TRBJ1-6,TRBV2,CASSDVGQGGSPLHF,TGTGCCAGCAGTGACGTAGGACAGGGGGGTTCACCCCTCCACTTT
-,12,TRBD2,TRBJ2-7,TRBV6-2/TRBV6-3,CASSGGSDEQYF,TGTGCCAGCAGCGGGGGGTCCGACGAGCAGTACTTC
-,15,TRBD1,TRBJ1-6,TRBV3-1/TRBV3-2,CASRTGLNWNSPLHF,TGTGCCAGCCGGACAGGGCTAAACTGGAATTCACCCCTCCACTTT
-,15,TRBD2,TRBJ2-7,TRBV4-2,CASSQDTSGSYEQYF,TGTGCCAGCAGCCAAGATACTAGCGGCTCCTACGAGCAGTACTTC
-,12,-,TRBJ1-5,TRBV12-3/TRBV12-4,CASSSLDQPQHF,TGTGCCAGCAGCTCCTTAGATCAGCCCCAGCATTTT
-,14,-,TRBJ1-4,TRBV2,CASSELAGLEKLFF,TGTGCCAGCAGTGAACTGGCAGGGTTGGAAAAACTGTTTTTT
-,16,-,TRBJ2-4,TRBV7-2,CASSRPTGVAKNIQYF,TGTGCCAGCAGCCGGCCGACGGGAGTAGCCAAAAACATTCAGTACTTC
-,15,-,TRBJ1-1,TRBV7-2,CASSLGLGLTDEAFF,TGTGCCAGCAGCTTAGGGTTGGGGCTGACAGACGAAGCTTTCTTT
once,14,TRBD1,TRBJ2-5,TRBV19,CASSDTGAGETQYF,TGTGCCAGTAGCGACACAGGGGCTGGAGAGACCCAGTACTTC
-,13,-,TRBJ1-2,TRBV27,CASSPRRGGGYTF,TGTGCCAGCAGTCCACGGAGGGGGGGCGGCTACACCTTC
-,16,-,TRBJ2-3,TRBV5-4,CASSFGGITATDTQYF,TGTGCCAGCAGCTTCGGCGGGATAACCGCGACAGATACGCAGTATTTT
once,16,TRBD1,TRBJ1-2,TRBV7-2,CASSSTGDRVLRGYTF,TGTGCCAGCAGCTCAACCGGAGACAGGGTTTTGCGAGGCTACACCTTC
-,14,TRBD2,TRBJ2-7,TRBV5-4,CASSFSGSRYEQYF,TGTGCCAGCAGCTTCAGCGGGAGTAGGTACGAGCAGTACTTC
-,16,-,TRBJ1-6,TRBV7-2,CASSLGVGGGSSPLHF,TGTGCCAGCAGCTTAGGGGTGGGAGGGGGATCCTCACCCCTCCACTTT
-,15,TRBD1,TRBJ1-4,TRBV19,CASRGGGQVYEKLFF,TGTGCCAGTAGGGGGGGAGGACAGGTTTACGAAAAACTGTTTTTT
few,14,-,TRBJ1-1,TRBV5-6,CASSLRQENTEAFF,TGTGCCAGCAGCTTGAGGCAGGAGAACACTGAAGCTTTCTTT
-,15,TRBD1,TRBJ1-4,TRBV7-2,CASSFRTGGYEKLFF,TGTGCCAGCAGCTTTAGGACAGGGGGCTATGAAAAACTGTTTTTT
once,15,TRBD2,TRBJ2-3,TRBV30,CAWTRLAGTGDTQYF,TGTGCCTGGACAAGACTAGCGGGGACCGGGGATACGCAGTATTTT
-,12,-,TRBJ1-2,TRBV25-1,CASSVAEYGYTF,TGTGCCAGCAGTGTGGCGGAGTATGGCTACACCTTC
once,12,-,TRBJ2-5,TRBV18,CASSPSQETQYF,TGTGCCAGCTCACCCAGCCAAGAGACCCAGTACTTC
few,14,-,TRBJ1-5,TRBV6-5,CASSYSRSNQPQHF,TGTGCCAGCAGTTACTCGAGGAGCAATCAGCCCCAGCATTTT
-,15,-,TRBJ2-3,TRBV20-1,CSASSQGRGTDTQYF,TGCAGTGCTAGTAGCCAGGGGCGAGGTACAGATACGCAGTATTTT
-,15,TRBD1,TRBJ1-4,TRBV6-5,CASSYSGTVSEKLFF,TGTGCCAGCAGTTACTCAGGGACAGTAAGCGAAAAACTGTTTTTT
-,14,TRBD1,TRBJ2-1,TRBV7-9,CASRSGQGANEQFF,TGTGCCAGCAGATCGGGACAGGGGGCAAATGAGCAGTTCTTC
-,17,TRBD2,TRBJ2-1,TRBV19,CASSIVTSGSSYNEQFF,TGTGCCAGTAGTATAGTTACTAGCGGGAGCTCCTACAATGAGCAGTTCTTC
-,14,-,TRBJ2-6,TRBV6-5,CASMRGPGANVLTF,TGTGCCAGCATGAGAGGGCCTGGGGCCAACGTCCTGACTTTC
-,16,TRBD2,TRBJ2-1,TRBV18,CASSPLELAGENEQFF,TGTGCCAGCTCACCCCTGGAACTAGCGGGAGAGAATGAGCAGTTCTTC
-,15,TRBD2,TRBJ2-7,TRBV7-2,CASSFGTSGTYEQYF,TGTGCCAGCAGCTTCGGGACTAGCGGAACCTACGAGCAGTACTTC
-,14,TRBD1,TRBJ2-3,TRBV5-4,CASGGQGAGDTQYF,TGTGCCAGCGGAGGACAGGGGGCAGGAGATACGCAGTATTTT
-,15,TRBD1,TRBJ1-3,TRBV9,CASSRQGSTGNTIYF,TGTGCCAGCAGCCGACAGGGTTCAACTGGAAACACCATATATTTT
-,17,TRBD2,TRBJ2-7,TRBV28,CASSQSPQRGGSYEQYF,TGTGCCAGCAGTCAATCACCTCAGCGGGGGGGGTCCTACGAGCAGTACTTC
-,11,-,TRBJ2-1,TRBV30,CAWSRGNEQFF,TGTGCCTGGAGCAGGGGCAATGAGCAGTTCTTC
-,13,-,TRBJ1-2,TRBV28,CASSLNQGNGYTF,TGTGCCAGCAGTTTAAATCAGGGAAATGGCTACACCTTC
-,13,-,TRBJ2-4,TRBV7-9,CASSLATSNIQYF,TGTGCCAGCAGCTTAGCGACAAGCAACATTCAGTACTTC
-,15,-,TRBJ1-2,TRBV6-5,CASSQNYDRNYGYTF,TGTGCCAGCAGTCAAAACTACGACAGGAACTATGGCTACACCTTC
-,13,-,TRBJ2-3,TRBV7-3,CASSATLADTQYF,TGTGCCAGCAGCGCGACGCTAGCGGATACGCAGTATTTT
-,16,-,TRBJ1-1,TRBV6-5,CASSYGIVAMNTEAFF,TGTGCCAGCAGTTACGGTATCGTGGCAATGAACACTGAAGCTTTCTTT
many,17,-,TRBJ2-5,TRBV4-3,CASSQLGGRQSQETQYF,TGCGCCAGCAGCCAATTGGGAGGAAGACAGTCCCAAGAGACCCAGTACTTC
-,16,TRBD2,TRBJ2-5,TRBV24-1,CATSDPGLARQETQYF,TGTGCCACCTCTGACCCGGGACTAGCGAGACAAGAGACCCAGTACTTC
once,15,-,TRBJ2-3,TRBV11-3,CASSLSGRSTDTQYF,TGTGCCAGCAGCTTAAGTGGCAGATCCACAGATACGCAGTATTTT
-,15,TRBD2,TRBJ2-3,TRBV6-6,CASSTGTSGLDTQYF,TGTGCCAGCAGTACCGGGACTAGCGGTCTCGATACGCAGTATTTT
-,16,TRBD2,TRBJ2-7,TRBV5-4,CASSPWAGLAGHEQYF,TGTGCCAGCAGCCCCTGGGCAGGTCTAGCGGGCCACGAGCAGTACTTC
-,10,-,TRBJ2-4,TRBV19,CATGKNIQYF,TGTGCCACCGGGAAAAACATTCAGTACTTC
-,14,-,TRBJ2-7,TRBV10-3,CATRGYSGIYEQYF,TGTGCCACGAGGGGGTACAGTGGGATCTACGAGCAGTACTTC
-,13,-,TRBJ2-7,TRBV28,CASVGDTPYEQYF,TGTGCCAGCGTTGGGGACACCCCCTACGAGCAGTACTTC
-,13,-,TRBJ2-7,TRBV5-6,CASSQLSDYEQYF,TGTGCCAGCAGCCAACTGAGCGACTACGAGCAGTACTTC
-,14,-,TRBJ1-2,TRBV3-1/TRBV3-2,CASSQDLDSYGYTF,TGTGCCAGCAGCCAAGATCTCGACAGCTATGGCTACACCTTC
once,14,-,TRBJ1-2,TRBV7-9,CASRRTGANYGYTF,TGTGCCAGCAGGCGGACGGGAGCTAACTATGGCTACACCTTC
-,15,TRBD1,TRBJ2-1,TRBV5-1,CASSPRQGAYNEQFF,TGCGCCAGCAGCCCGCGACAGGGGGCGTACAATGAGCAGTTCTTC
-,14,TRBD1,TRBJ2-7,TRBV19,CASSTGTGARRQYF,TGTGCCAGTAGTACCGGGACAGGGGCGCGGAGGCAGTACTTC